This T cell receptor beta chain was profiled in a study of immune evolution from preneoplasia to lung adenocarcinoma. Findings of the study overall: Clonality was highest in normal lung, lower in later-stage lesions apparently.

This clone was observed once. Its antigen remains unidentified. Assay: immunoSEQ multiplex PCR; the TCRdb copy retains only in-frame clones and omits some. The table lists about 3,700 clones, roughly 85% of them singletons. After pathologic assessment, macro-dissection selected premalignant or tumor cells for extraction. Source material: FFPE invasive lung adenocarcinoma tissue. The sequence came from a person aged 45 to 59 with lung adenocarcinoma.

The CDR3: CASSLISRGEQYF. The CDR3 DNA is TGTGCCAGCAGCTTGATAAGCCGAGGTGAGCAGTACTTC. The rearrangement joins TRBV5-4 to TRBJ2-7; D is uncertain. The CDR3 runs 13 residues. Trimming removed 1 base from V and 7 bases from J, with 12 bases in between. Germline V gene lookup returns CDR1 SGHNT and CDR2 YYREEE (reference sequence).